This paragraph covers one TCR beta chain sequence. Its antigen is currently unknown. The sample belongs to a study of vaccination and CD4 T cells after COVID-19. The study sequenced cultured CD4+ T cell DNA using the Oncomine TCR Beta short-read assay. TCRdb reprocessed the PCR reads with MiXCR, giving one entry per CDR3 protein. The sample has fewer than 9,500 distinct CDR3 sequences; roughly three fifths are singletons. Noted treatment: roughly 10-day PBMC culture with coronavirus spike peptide pools or control peptides (ViraFEST assay). The authors swapped half the medium for fresh IL-2 medium on days 3 and 7. The CDR3 is 15 amino acids. The germline V gene encodes CDR1 LNHNV and CDR2 YYDKDF (reference sequence). The trim removed 0 bases at V and 2 bases at J, leaving 3 bases unmatched.

V usage is TRBV15 and J usage is TRBJ2-7; TRBD1 aligns across 8 bases. Material for sequencing was CD4+ T cells from blood, cultured in vitro. The sequence was collected from a human donor who had recovered from COVID-19. CDR3 sequence reads: CATSREDRETYEQYF. In DNA form, the CDR3 reads TGTGCCACCAGCAGAGAGGACAGGGAAACCTACGAGCAGTACTTC.